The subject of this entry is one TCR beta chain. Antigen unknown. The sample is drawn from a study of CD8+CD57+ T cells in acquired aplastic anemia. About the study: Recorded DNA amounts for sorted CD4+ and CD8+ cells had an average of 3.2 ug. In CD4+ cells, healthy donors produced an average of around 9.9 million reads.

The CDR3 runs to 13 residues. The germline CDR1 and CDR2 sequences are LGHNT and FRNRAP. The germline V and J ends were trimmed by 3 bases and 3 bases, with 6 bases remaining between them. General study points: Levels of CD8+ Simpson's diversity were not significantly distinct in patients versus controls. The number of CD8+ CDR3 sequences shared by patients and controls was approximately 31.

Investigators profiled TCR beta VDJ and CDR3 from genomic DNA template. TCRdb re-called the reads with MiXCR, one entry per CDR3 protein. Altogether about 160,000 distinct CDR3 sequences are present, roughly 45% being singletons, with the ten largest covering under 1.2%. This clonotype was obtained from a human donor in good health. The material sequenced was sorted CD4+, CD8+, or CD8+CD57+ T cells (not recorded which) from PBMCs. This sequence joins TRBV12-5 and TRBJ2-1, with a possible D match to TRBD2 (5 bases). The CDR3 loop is CASGFGDYNEQFF. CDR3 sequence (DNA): TGTGCTAGTGGTTTCGGGGACTACAATGAGCAGTTCTTC.